This T cell receptor (beta chain) was profiled in a study of cytomegalovirus exposure and HLA in healthy donors. Trimming removed 0 bases from V and 10 bases from J, with 8 bases in between. The CDR3 runs to 12 residues. Per the germline V gene, CDR1 is MNHEY and CDR2 is SVGAGI. Points from the study as a whole: One variant, a missense change in DCLRE1C, was linked in a later analysis to TCR beta V- and J-gene trimming.

13 Jbeta primers and 60 Vbeta primers were used for the PCR. Assay: immunoSEQ multiplex PCR; the TCRdb copy retains only in-frame clones and omits some. The sample carries about 140,000 clones, over 75% recorded once. Turning to this clone: As yet, its antigen is unknown.

It was healthy bone marrow donors who served as donors. The sample comprised PBMCs. The V call is TRBV6-5, the J call TRBJ2-3; a possible D gene is TRBD1 (5 bases). This TCR was recovered from a woman aged 45-65 years in good health and CMV-seropositive. The CDR3 region is CASSYSRGAQYF. The DNA for the CDR3 is TGTGCCAGCAGTTACTCAAGGGGTGCGCAGTATTTT.